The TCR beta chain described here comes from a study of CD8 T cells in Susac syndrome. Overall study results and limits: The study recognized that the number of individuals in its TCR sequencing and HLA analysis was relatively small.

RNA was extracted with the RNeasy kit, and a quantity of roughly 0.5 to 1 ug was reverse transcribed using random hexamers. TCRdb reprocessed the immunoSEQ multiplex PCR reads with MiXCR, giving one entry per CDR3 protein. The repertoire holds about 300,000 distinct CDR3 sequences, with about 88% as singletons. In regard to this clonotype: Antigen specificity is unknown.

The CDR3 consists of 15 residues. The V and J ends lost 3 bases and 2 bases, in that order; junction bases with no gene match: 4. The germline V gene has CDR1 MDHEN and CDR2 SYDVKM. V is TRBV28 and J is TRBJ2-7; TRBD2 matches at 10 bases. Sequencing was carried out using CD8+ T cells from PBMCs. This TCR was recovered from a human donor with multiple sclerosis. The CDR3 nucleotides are TGTGCCAGCAGTTTCGAGCGGGAGGGTACCTACGAGCAGTACTTC. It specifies CASSFEREGTYEQYF.